A single sample gave rise to the 14 T cell receptor beta chains below, sequenced in a study of shared clonotypes between healthy human individuals. CD45RO-negative, CCR7-positively selected cells formed the naive CD8 fraction, excluding terminally differentiated effector memory CD45RA+ cells. TCRdb's copy holds only in-frame clones and misses some; the assay was immunoSEQ multiplex PCR. The profile covers about 2 million clones, with around 96% appearing a single time and 0.9% to 1.4% taken by the ten largest. Sample: naive CD8+ T cells sorted from blood. The source of these receptors is a man between 18 and 29 years old in good health.

The gene calls are TRBV9 and TRBJ2-5; the match to TRBD2 covers 8 bases. The J call is in doubt because the DNA end fits TRBJ2-7 better. Germline lookup yields CDR1 SGDLS and CDR2 YYNGEE. The length of the CDR3 is 15 residues. This CDR3 is CASSEGLGGAYEQYF. CDR3 DNA: TGTGCCAGCAGCGAGGGACTAGGCGGGGCCTACGAGCAGTACTTC.

This clone was counted once. The chain has TRBV9 and TRBJ2-2; D is possibly TRBD2 (6 bases). This CDR3 is 17 amino acids long. V was shortened by 0 bases and J by 5 bases, with 17 bases between the two germline ends. Looked up from germline, CDR1 is SGDLS and CDR2 is YYNGEE. CDR3 nucleotides: TGTGCCAGCAGCGTAGAGGATCCGGGAGCAGTTACCGGGGAGCTGTTTTTT. Translating gives CASSVEDPGAVTGELFF.

The chain uses TRBV6-5 and TRBJ2-5; 11 bases agree with TRBD1. The CDR3 is 15 amino acids. From germline, CDR1 is MNHEY and CDR2 SVGAGI. The junction had 7 bases not matched to a gene; V was cut back by 6 bases and J by 4 bases. In nucleotides, the CDR3 is TGTGCCAGCAGCCAGGGACAGGGGGTAGGAGAGACCCAGTACTTC. Amino acid sequence: CASSQGQGVGETQYF.

The J gene is TRBJ2-2, the V gene TRBV4-1, with 7 bases aligning to TRBD1. V lost 4 bases, J lost 6 bases, and 5 bases stayed unmatched. Germline V gene data show CDR1 as MGHRA and CDR2 as YSYEKL. The CDR3 sequence is 14 residues long. The chain's CDR3 is CASSRTQGAGELFF. The CDR3 DNA reads TGCGCCAGCAGCCGAACTCAGGGGGCCGGGGAGCTGTTTTTT.

V and J are TRBV7-9 and TRBJ2-3; 8 bases map to TRBD2. After removal of 5 bases from V and 1 base from J, the junction contained 2 bases not matched to a gene. The V gene's germline CDR1 is SEHNR and CDR2 FQNEAQ (reference sequence). CDR3 length: 14 amino acids. The CDR3 bases are TGTGCCAGCAGCATTAGCGGGGGCACAGATACGCAGTATTTT. As protein: CASSISGGTDTQYF.

A few counts support this clone. This rearrangement joins TRBV29-1 to TRBJ1-2; maybe TRBD1 (5 bases). V was shortened by 4 bases and J by 3 bases, with 12 bases between the two germline ends. There are 13 residues in the CDR3. Germline CDR1 SQVTM, CDR2 ANQGSEA. CDR3 region: CSVVEGKDYGYTF. DNA of the CDR3: TGCAGCGTTGTTGAGGGGAAGGACTATGGCTACACCTTC.

This chain joins TRBV28 and TRBJ1-1, with 7 bases identical to TRBD1. This CDR3 has 14 residues. Losses at the gene ends were 8 bases for V and 5 bases for J; bases not matched to a gene: 11. Germline-derived CDR1 and CDR2 are MDHEN and SYDVKM. The CDR3 DNA reads as TGTGCCAGCGACTCGACCGGACAGGTGACTGAAGCTTTCTTT. This translates into CASDSTGQVTEAFF. Combining the CDR3 with reference TRBV28 and TRBJ1-1 gives the whole variable domain DVKVTQSSRYLVKRTGEKVFLECVQDMDHENMFWYRQDPGLGLRLIYFSYDVKMKEKGDIPEGYSVSREKKERFSLILESASTNQTSMYLCASDSTGQVTEAFFGQGTRLTVV.

The chain joins TRBV7-9 to TRBJ2-1, with D possibly matching TRBD2 (6 bases). V gave up 5 bases and J gave up 6 bases, with 17 bases separating them. The CDR3 sequence is 15 residues long. The germline V gene encodes CDR1 SEHNR and CDR2 FQNEAQ (reference sequence). CDR3 coding DNA: TGTGCCAGCAGCCCTCAGGGAGGAAATACCAATGAGCAGTTCTTC. Translated: CASSPQGGNTNEQFF. The full variable domain, in which reference TRBV7-9 and TRBJ2-1 provide the parts outside the CDR3, is DTGVSQNPRHKITKRGQNVTFRCDPISEHNRLYWYRQTLGQGPEFLTYFQNEAQLEKSRLLSDRFSAERPKGSFSTLEIQRTEQGDSAMYLCASSPQGGNTNEQFFGPGTRLTVL.

V is TRBV6-1 and J is TRBJ2-3, with 10 bases matching TRBD2. This CDR3 is built from 16 residues. The junction had 8 bases not matched to a gene; V was cut back by 4 bases and J by 4 bases. The germline V gene encodes CDR1 MNHNS and CDR2 SASEGT. DNA for the CDR3: TGTGCCAGCAGTGCCCTTCTAGCGGGGGAGTCAGATACGCAGTATTTT. It is translated as CASSALLAGESDTQYF.

The chain joins TRBV6-5 to TRBJ2-7; D ambiguous. The CDR3 sequence is 13 residues long. Germline V lookup: CDR1 MNHEY, CDR2 SVGAGI. The V end was cut by 2 bases, the J end by 6 bases, with 11 bases between. CDR3 coding DNA: TGTGCCAGCAGTTACGGCATGTGGGGCGAGCAGTACTTC. This codes for CASSYGMWGEQYF.

The genes are TRBV7-6 and TRBJ2-1; D might be TRBD2 (6 bases). The CDR3 runs to 12 residues. Deletions cut 5 bases from V and 11 bases from J, with 13 bases between. Germline V lookup: CDR1 SGHVS, CDR2 FNYEAQ. For the CDR3, the DNA is TGTGCCAGCAGCGGAGGGGACTCTAAGCAGTTCTTC. Amino acid sequence: CASSGGDSKQFF.

The genes are TRBV10-2 and TRBJ1-1; D not resolved. Germline V CDR1 and CDR2: WSHSY, SAAADI. Trimming pared 3 bases from V and 4 bases from J, leaving 9 bases between. The CDR3 extends over 13 amino acids. DNA for the CDR3: TGCGCCAGCAGTGATTTCGGAGGCACTGAAGCTTTCTTT. Translated: CASSDFGGTEAFF.

The J gene is TRBJ2-5, the V gene TRBV6-6; D gene ambiguous. Deletions cut 0 bases from V and 2 bases from J, with 10 bases between. Germline V gives CDR1 MNHNY, CDR2 SVGAGI (reference sequence). The CDR3 spans 15 residues. DNA for the CDR3: TGTGCCAGCAGTTACTCGGGCGGAAGACAAGAGACCCAGTACTTC. Encoded protein: CASSYSGGRQETQYF.

This chain connects TRBV7-8 to TRBJ2-2; 7 nucleotides agree with TRBD1. The CDR3 has 15 amino acids. Trimming cost V 3 bases and J 6 bases; bases outside gene matches: 7. Germline V lookup: CDR1 SGHVS, CDR2 FQNEAQ. CDR3 in DNA: TGTGCCAGCAGCTTGTGGCAGGGGGATCCCGGGGAGCTGTTTTTT. Translated, it gives CASSLWQGDPGELFF.